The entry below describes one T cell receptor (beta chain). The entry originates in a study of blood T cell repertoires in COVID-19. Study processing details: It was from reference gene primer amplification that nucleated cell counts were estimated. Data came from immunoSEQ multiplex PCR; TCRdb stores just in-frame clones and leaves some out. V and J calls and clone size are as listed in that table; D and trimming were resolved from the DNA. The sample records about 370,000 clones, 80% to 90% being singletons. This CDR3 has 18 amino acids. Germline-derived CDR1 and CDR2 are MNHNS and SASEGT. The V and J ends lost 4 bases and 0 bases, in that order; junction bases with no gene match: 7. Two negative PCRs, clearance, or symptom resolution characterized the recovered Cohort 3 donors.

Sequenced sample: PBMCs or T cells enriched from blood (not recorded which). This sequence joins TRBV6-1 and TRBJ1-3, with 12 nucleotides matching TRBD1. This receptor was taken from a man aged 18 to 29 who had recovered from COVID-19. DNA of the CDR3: TGTGCCAGCAGTGGAGGGACAGGGGGCCAACCCTCTGGAAACACCATATATTTT. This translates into CASSGGTGGQPSGNTIYF.